The 5 T cell receptor beta chains presented below share a single source sample, sequenced in a study of CD8 T cells in Susac syndrome. RNA in amounts of roughly 0.45 to 1 ug was reverse transcribed with random hexamers. MiXCR was run by TCRdb on the immunoSEQ multiplex PCR reads, yielding one entry per CDR3 protein. The table shows around 130,000 distinct CDR3 sequences, with around 96% occurring only once. Sequenced sample: CD4+ T cells from PBMCs. The receptors shown here come from a human donor with Susac syndrome.

The chain is built from TRBV7-2 and TRBJ2-3; D is unresolved. This CDR3 spans 14 amino acids. The V end was cut by 6 bases, the J end by 4 bases, with 14 bases between. Germline-derived CDR1 and CDR2 are SGHTA and FQGNSA. The CDR3 bases are TGTGCCAGCAGTTCCATAGCTCGACCAGATACGCAGTATTTT. Translation gives CASSSIARPDTQYF.

CDR3 nucleotides: TGCAGCGTTGAAGGGCTAGCGGGAGGCCAAAACACCGGGGAGCTGTTTTTT. It encodes CSVEGLAGGQNTGELFF. The genes are TRBV29-1 and TRBJ2-2; 11 bases are shared with TRBD2. Germline values: CDR1 SQVTM, CDR2 ANQGSEA. The CDR3 is 17 amino acids. Trimming took 1 base from V and 2 from J; bases not matched to a gene: 6.

The rearrangement uses TRBV6-5 and TRBJ2-7, with 8 bases identical to TRBD1. There are 14 residues in the CDR3. J gave up 3 bases and V 5 bases, and 6 bases lay outside the gene matches. Germline CDR1 is MNHEY and CDR2 is SVGAGI. The CDR3 region has the DNA TGTGCCAGCAGTCCCCTGGACAGGGACTACGAGCAGTACTTC. Protein product: CASSPLDRDYEQYF.

The rearrangement links TRBV27 to TRBJ2-3, with D perhaps assigned TRBD1 or TRBD2 (6 bases each). V was trimmed by 3 bases and J by 5 bases, leaving 21 bases between them. The germline V gene has CDR1 MNHEY and CDR2 SMNVEV (reference sequence). There are 17 residues in the CDR3. The CDR3 loop is CASSFFPRAEGGDTQYF. The CDR3, as DNA: TGTGCCAGCAGTTTTTTCCCTCGGGCGGAGGGGGGAGATACGCAGTATTTT.

The chain couples TRBV9 to TRBJ2-3, with TRBD1 as a possible D gene (6 bases). Looked up from germline, CDR1 is SGDLS and CDR2 is YYNGEE. Trimming pared 3 bases from V and 3 bases from J, leaving 11 bases between. The CDR3 loop spans 14 amino acids. CDR3 bases: TGTGCCAGCAGCGCCGGACAGAGGACAGATACGCAGTATTTT. Residues: CASSAGQRTDTQYF.